Presented here are 25 T cell receptor beta chains from one specimen sequenced in a study of OX40 agonist ivuxolimab in advanced cancers. Here immunoSEQ multiplex PCR was the method, and the copy in TCRdb shows in-frame clones only, minus some. The sample carries 8,500 to 11,000 clones, 77% recorded once. This material consisted of CD4+ or CD8+ T cells sorted from blood, taken in a trial of the OX40 agonist ivuxolimab. The receptors stem from an adult with an advanced solid tumor such as melanoma, head and neck, liver or kidney cancer.

The chain recombines TRBV25-1 with TRBJ2-5; D is tentatively TRBD1 or TRBD2 (5 bases each). V was clipped by 4 bases and J by 1 base, with 10 bases between them. This CDR3 has 14 residues. In germline, CDR1 is MGHDK, CDR2 SYGVNS. CDR3 region: CASSVRGGQETQYF. The DNA for the CDR3 is TGTGCCAGCAGTGTTCGTGGGGGCCAAGAGACCCAGTACTTC.

This chain connects TRBV7-2 to TRBJ1-4, with D unresolved. The CDR3 length is 13 residues. The V and J ends lost 2 bases and 10 bases respectively, with 11 bases between them. CDR1 SGHTA and CDR2 FQGNSA come from the germline V gene. Here the CDR3 reads CASSLWGRGKLFF. The CDR3 DNA sequence: TGTGCCAGCAGCTTATGGGGTAGAGGAAAACTGTTTTTT.

This clone was detected a few times. CDR3 sequence reads: CASSTSGSNEQFF. CDR3 coding DNA: TGTGCCAGCAGCACTAGCGGGAGTAATGAGCAGTTCTTC. The chain joins TRBV9 to TRBJ2-1; TRBD2 aligns across 11 bases. V was pared by 4 bases and J by 7 bases, with 1 base of the junction left unmatched. This CDR3 region has 13 residues. The germline V gene has CDR1 SGDLS and CDR2 YYNGEE.

The chain couples TRBV6-1 to TRBJ2-7; D perhaps matches TRBD1 (6 bases). CDR3 length: 15 amino acids. The V end lost 5 bases, the J end lost 5 bases, and 19 bases lay between the germline ends. Germline V CDR1 and CDR2: MNHNS, SASEGT. CDR3 sequence: CASSSRPGEGHEQYF. The CDR3 DNA reads TGTGCCAGCAGTTCCCGACCAGGGGAAGGCCACGAGCAGTACTTC.

The gene calls are TRBV29-1 and TRBJ1-1; D is unresolved. CDR1 is SQVTM and CDR2 is ANQGSEA in the germline V gene. This CDR3 comprises 12 residues. V was trimmed by 1 base and J by 2 bases, leaving 5 bases between them. The CDR3 region is CSVEVLNTEAFF. In DNA form, the CDR3 reads TGCAGCGTTGAAGTCCTAAACACTGAAGCTTTCTTT.

The V and J genes are TRBV9 and TRBJ2-1; the match to TRBD2 covers 12 bases. In germline, CDR1 is SGDLS, CDR2 YYNGEE. The CDR3 has 17 amino acids. After removal of 3 bases from V and 5 bases from J, the junction contained 9 bases not matched to a gene. The CDR3 bases are TGTGCCAGCAGCGCCCAAAGACTAGCGGGAGTTAACAATGAGCAGTTCTTC. The encoded protein is CASSAQRLAGVNNEQFF.

This clone was seen a few times. The rearrangement links TRBV6-4 to TRBJ2-1; the match to TRBD2 covers 12 bases. V shed 3 bases and J 8 bases; nucleotides not matched to a gene: 5. This CDR3 is built from 15 residues. Germline V lookup: CDR1 MRHNA, CDR2 SNTAGT. The CDR3 loop reads CASSELAGGLHEQFF. CDR3 sequence (DNA): TGTGCCAGCAGTGAACTAGCGGGAGGCCTCCATGAGCAGTTCTTC.

This clone was seen just once. The chain uses TRBV6-1 and TRBJ2-1; the D is unclear. CDR3 length equals 15 residues. Germline CDR1 and CDR2: MNHNS and SASEGT. With 1 base removed from V and 0 bases from J, the gap between germline ends came to 7 bases. The CDR3 nucleotides are TGTGCCAGCAGTGAAGGGTCAAGCTCCTACAATGAGCAGTTCTTC. It encodes CASSEGSSSYNEQFF.

This chain uses TRBV6-1 with TRBJ2-1, with 9 bases fitting TRBD2. J lost 6 bases, V lost 1 base, and 10 bases had no gene match. The CDR3 runs to 17 residues. Germline CDR1 reads MNHNS; CDR2 reads SASEGT. The CDR3 protein is CASSEEIAGEGGNEQFF. The CDR3 DNA reads TGTGCCAGCAGTGAAGAAATAGCGGGAGAGGGAGGCAATGAGCAGTTCTTC.

V gene TRBV28 combines with J gene TRBJ2-3; 10 nucleotides match TRBD2. This CDR3 has 16 residues. V shed 10 bases and J 3 bases; nucleotides not matched to a gene: 13. Germline CDR1 reads MDHEN; CDR2 reads SYDVKM. This CDR3 reads CATQPRGSGGTDTQYF. The CDR3 DNA follows: TGTGCCACACAACCCCGAGGTAGCGGGGGGACAGATACGCAGTATTTT.

The chain links TRBV5-5 to TRBJ2-1; D tentatively fits TRBD1 or TRBD2 (5 bases each). V dropped 6 bases and J dropped 7 bases, with 14 bases sitting between them. There are 13 residues in the CDR3. The germline gives CDR1 SGHKS, CDR2 YYEKEE (reference sequence). CDR3 sequence: CASILGGGNEQFF. The CDR3 region has the DNA TGTGCCAGCATCCTTGGGGGTGGGAATGAGCAGTTCTTC.

The chain carries TRBV4-1 and TRBJ2-3, with 7 bases fitting TRBD2. The germline V gene has CDR1 MGHRA and CDR2 YSYEKL. Trimming took 1 base from V and 0 from J; bases not matched to a gene: 7. The CDR3 runs 17 residues. The CDR3 nucleotides are TGCGCCAGCAGCCAAGGCCTGCGAGCGGGAAGCACAGATACGCAGTATTTT. Protein product: CASSQGLRAGSTDTQYF.

The chain couples TRBV2 to TRBJ2-7; D remains unclear. The V end was cut by 6 bases, the J end by 5 bases, with 14 bases between. CDR3 length: 13 amino acids. Germline V gives CDR1 SNHLY, CDR2 FYNNEI. CDR3 amino acids: CASRGRSSDEQYF. CDR3 DNA sequence: TGTGCCAGCAGAGGTCGGTCGTCCGACGAGCAGTACTTC.

The chain couples TRBV6-5 to TRBJ1-1; TRBD1 is a possible D gene (6 bases). Trimming cost V 1 base and J 0 bases, with 9 bases left between them. Germline loops: CDR1 MNHEY, CDR2 SVGAGI. This CDR3 contains 15 residues. CDR3 protein: CASSYWAGVNTEAFF. CDR3 coding DNA: TGTGCCAGCAGTTACTGGGCAGGGGTGAACACTGAAGCTTTCTTT.

J is TRBJ2-3 and V is TRBV7-2, with D unresolved. Germline V gene lookup returns CDR1 SGHTA and CDR2 FQGNSA. The CDR3 runs 15 residues. Trimming cost V 0 bases and J 1 base, with 8 bases left between them. Here the CDR3 DNA reads TGTGCCAGCAGCTTAGCGGACGGACGCACAGATACGCAGTATTTT. Encoded protein: CASSLADGRTDTQYF.

The chain uses TRBV27 and TRBJ1-4; D is perhaps TRBD1 (6 bases). V was pared by 5 bases and J by 2 bases, with 12 bases between. Germline assignment: CDR1 MNHEY and CDR2 SMNVEV (reference sequence). This CDR3 is built from 15 residues. The CDR3 loop is CASSPGTTTNEKLFF. CDR3 sequence (DNA): TGTGCCAGCAGTCCCGGGACAACGACTAATGAAAAACTGTTTTTT.

Of note for this clone: The sample holds other DNA sequences that translate to the same CDR3. The chain uses TRBV7-2 and TRBJ1-5; no definite D call. Germline CDR1 SGHTA, CDR2 FQGNSA. This CDR3 contains 15 residues. V lost 1 base to trimming and J lost 2 bases, with 9 bases between them. For the CDR3, the DNA is TGTGCCAGCAGCTTAGGGGGTTTTGGCAATCAGCCCCAGCATTTT. Its translation is CASSLGGFGNQPQHF.

The gene calls are TRBV5-1 and TRBJ2-1; 7 nucleotides line up with TRBD2. This CDR3 contains 13 residues. J lost 10 bases, V lost 0 bases, and 4 bases had no gene match. Germline V gene lookup returns CDR1 SGHRS and CDR2 YFSETQ. The CDR3 region is CASSLGTRGEQFF. Here the CDR3 DNA reads TGCGCCAGCAGCTTGGGGACTAGAGGCGAGCAGTTCTTC.

The rearrangement uses TRBV9 and TRBJ2-1; maybe TRBD1 (6 bases). Germline V gene data show CDR1 as SGDLS and CDR2 as YYNGEE. The CDR3 has 15 residues. The V gene lost 4 bases and the J gene lost 0 bases, with 11 bases spanning the gap. The CDR3 protein is CASSPQGNSYNEQFF. The CDR3 DNA reads as TGTGCCAGCAGCCCCCAGGGGAACTCCTACAATGAGCAGTTCTTC.

The chain combines TRBV19 with TRBJ2-7, with D maybe TRBD2 (7 bases). This CDR3 has 14 amino acids. Trimming pared 7 bases from V and 7 bases from J, leaving 20 bases between. CDR1 is LNHDA and CDR2 is SQIVND in the germline V gene (reference sequence). Here the CDR3 DNA reads TGTGCCAGTACCGCGGGACCGGGGGGCTCAGAGCAGTACTTC. Amino acids: CASTAGPGGSEQYF.

The chain uses TRBV2 and TRBJ1-3; D remains unclear. Trimming removed 0 bases from V and 3 bases from J, with 9 bases in between. The germline gives CDR1 SNHLY, CDR2 FYNNEI. The CDR3 is 15 residues long. The CDR3 sequence is CASSEAPRSGNTIYF. DNA for the CDR3: TGTGCCAGCAGTGAAGCGCCCCGGAGTGGAAACACCATATATTTT.

The chain is built from TRBV13 and TRBJ2-7; TRBD1 matches 7 bases. Germline CDR1 PRHDT, CDR2 FYEKMQ (reference sequence). J gave up 3 bases and V 5 bases, and 4 bases lay outside the gene matches. The CDR3 loop spans 13 amino acids. CDR3 in DNA: TGTGCCAGCAGCCAAGACAGGGACTACGAGCAGTACTTC. It encodes CASSQDRDYEQYF.

The chain uses TRBV11-2 and TRBJ2-1; D uncertain. From germline, CDR1 is SGHAT and CDR2 FQNNGV. Trimming cost V 1 base and J 10 bases, with 11 bases left between them. The CDR3 extends over 13 amino acids. CDR3 loop: CASSLVQYAEQFF. The DNA for the CDR3 is TGTGCCAGCAGCTTAGTTCAGTACGCCGAGCAGTTCTTC.

The rearrangement joins TRBV7-8 to TRBJ1-1; weak D call: TRBD1 (5 bases). V was trimmed by 5 bases and J by 0 bases, leaving 13 bases between them. CDR3 size: 15 residues. CDR1 and CDR2 from the germline V gene are SGHVS and FQNEAQ. The CDR3 nucleotides read TGTGCCAGCAGCCGGCTACAGGCGTTGAACACTGAAGCTTTCTTT. Translation: CASSRLQALNTEAFF.

The table lists this clone with a few counts. The chain couples TRBV7-8 to TRBJ2-2; the match to TRBD1 covers 10 bases. V was pared by 5 bases and J by 13 bases, with 16 bases of the junction left unmatched. CDR1 and CDR2 (germline): SGHVS, FQNEAQ. The CDR3 covers 16 residues. This chain's CDR3 is CASSHRVTGGVQGLFF. The CDR3 nucleotides are TGTGCCAGCAGCCATCGTGTGACAGGGGGCGTGCAGGGGCTGTTTTTT.